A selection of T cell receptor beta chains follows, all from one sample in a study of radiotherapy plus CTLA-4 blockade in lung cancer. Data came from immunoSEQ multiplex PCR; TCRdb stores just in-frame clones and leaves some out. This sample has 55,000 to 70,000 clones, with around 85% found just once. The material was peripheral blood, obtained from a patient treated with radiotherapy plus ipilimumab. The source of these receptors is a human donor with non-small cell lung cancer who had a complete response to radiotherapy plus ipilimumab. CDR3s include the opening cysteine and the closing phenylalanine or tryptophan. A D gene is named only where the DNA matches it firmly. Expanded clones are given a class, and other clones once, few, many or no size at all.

TGTGCCAGCAGCCAAGTCCATGGAAACACCATATATTTT CASSQVHGNTIYF . TRBJ1-3 . TRBV14
TGTGCCAGCAGTTACTCGGGCAGGGAAAGCACAGATACGCAGTATTTT CASSYSGRESTDTQYF . TRBJ2-3 . TRBV6-5
TGTGCCAGCAGTGAAGCAACAGTTAATCAGCCCCAGCATTTT CASSEATVNQPQHF once TRBJ1-5 . TRBV6-1
TGTGCCAGCAGGACGACAGGGGGCTATGGCTACACCTTC CASRTTGGYGYTF . TRBJ1-2 TRBD1 TRBV6-5
TGTGCCAGCAGCCGGAGAAGGTCTAGCGGGAGGGTTGCAGATACGCAGTATTTT CASSRRRSSGRVADTQYF . TRBJ2-3 TRBD2 TRBV7-2
TGTGCCAGCAGTTTATCACCCCAGGGTGTCTATGGCTACACCTTC CASSLSPQGVYGYTF once TRBJ1-2 . TRBV27
TGTGCCAGCTCACCTAGTAACCAAGAGACCCAGTACTTC CASSPSNQETQYF once TRBJ2-5 . TRBV18
TGTGCCATTGCCACTAGCGGGATGGGGGTAGATACGCAGTATTTT CAIATSGMGVDTQYF . TRBJ2-3 TRBD2 TRBV19
TGTGCCATCACCGTAAGGTCCCTCGGGAACAATGAGCAGTTCTTC CAITVRSLGNNEQFF once TRBJ2-1 . TRBV10-3
TGTGCCAGCAGCTACTATGAAGGGGGCGCGGGCAATTCACCCCTCCACTTT CASSYYEGGAGNSPLHF . TRBJ1-6 TRBD1 TRBV11-2
TGTGCCAGTAGGATCGACAGGGGGCCTGGAAACACCATATATTTT CASRIDRGPGNTIYF . TRBJ1-3 TRBD1 TRBV19
TGTGCCAGCTCAGAGCGGGAATATAACTATGGCTACACCTTC CASSEREYNYGYTF . TRBJ1-2 . TRBV18
TGTGCCAGCAGCAAAGTTCGCAGGCTCCAAGAGACCCAGTACTTC CASSKVRRLQETQYF once TRBJ2-5 . TRBV5-6
TGTGCCAGCAGTTACTCGACAGTCTCTGCAGATACGCAGTATTTT CASSYSTVSADTQYF . TRBJ2-3 . TRBV6-5
TGCAGCGCAGACAGGGAGAAGGGCAATCAGCCCCAGCATTTT CSADREKGNQPQHF . TRBJ1-5 TRBD1 TRBV29-1